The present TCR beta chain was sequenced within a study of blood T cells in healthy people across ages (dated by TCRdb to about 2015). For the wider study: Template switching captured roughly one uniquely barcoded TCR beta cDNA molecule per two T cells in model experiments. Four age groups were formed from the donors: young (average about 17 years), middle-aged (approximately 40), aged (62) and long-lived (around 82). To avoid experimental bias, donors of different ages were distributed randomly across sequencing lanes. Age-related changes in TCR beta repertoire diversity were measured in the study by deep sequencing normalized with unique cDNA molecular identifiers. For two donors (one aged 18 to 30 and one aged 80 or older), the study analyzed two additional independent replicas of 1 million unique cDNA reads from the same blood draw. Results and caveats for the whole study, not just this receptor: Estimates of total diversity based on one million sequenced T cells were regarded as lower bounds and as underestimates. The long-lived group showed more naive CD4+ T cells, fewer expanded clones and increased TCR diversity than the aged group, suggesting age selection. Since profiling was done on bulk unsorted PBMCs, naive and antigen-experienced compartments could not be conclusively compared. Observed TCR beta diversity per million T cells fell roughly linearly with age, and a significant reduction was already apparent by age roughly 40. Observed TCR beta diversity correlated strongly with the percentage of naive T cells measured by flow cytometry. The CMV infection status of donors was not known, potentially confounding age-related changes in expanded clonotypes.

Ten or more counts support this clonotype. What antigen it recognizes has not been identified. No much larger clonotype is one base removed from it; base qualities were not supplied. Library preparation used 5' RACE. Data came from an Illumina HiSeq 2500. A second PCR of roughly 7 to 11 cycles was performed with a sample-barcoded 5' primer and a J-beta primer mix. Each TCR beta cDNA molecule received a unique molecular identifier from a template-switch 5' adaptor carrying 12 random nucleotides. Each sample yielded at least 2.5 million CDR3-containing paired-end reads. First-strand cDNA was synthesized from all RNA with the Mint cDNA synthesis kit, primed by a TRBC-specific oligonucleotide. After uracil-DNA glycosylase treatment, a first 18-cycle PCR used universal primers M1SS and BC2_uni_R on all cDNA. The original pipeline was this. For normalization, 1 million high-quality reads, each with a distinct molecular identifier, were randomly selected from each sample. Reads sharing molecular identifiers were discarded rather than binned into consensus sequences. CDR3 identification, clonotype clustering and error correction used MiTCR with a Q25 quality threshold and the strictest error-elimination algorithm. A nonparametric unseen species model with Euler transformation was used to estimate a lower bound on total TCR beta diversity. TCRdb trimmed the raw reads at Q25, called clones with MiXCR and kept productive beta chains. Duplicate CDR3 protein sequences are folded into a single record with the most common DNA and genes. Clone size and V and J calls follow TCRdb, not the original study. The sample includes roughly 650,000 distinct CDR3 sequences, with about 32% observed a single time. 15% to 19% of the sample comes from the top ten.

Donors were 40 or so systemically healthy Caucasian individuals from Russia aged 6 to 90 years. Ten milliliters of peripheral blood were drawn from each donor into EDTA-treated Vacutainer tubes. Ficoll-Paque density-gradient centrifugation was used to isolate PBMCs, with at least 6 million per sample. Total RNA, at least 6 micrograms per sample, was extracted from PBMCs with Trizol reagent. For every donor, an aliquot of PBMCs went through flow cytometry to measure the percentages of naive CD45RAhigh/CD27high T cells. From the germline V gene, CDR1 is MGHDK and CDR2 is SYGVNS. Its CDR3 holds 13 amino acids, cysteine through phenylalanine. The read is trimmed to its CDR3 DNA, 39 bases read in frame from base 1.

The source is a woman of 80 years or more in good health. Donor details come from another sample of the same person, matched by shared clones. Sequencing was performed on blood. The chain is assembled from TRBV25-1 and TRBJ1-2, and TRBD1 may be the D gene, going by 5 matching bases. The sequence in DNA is TGTGCTTCGAGGGGCAGGGATAACGGCGGCTACACCTTC. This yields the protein CASRGRDNGGYTF.